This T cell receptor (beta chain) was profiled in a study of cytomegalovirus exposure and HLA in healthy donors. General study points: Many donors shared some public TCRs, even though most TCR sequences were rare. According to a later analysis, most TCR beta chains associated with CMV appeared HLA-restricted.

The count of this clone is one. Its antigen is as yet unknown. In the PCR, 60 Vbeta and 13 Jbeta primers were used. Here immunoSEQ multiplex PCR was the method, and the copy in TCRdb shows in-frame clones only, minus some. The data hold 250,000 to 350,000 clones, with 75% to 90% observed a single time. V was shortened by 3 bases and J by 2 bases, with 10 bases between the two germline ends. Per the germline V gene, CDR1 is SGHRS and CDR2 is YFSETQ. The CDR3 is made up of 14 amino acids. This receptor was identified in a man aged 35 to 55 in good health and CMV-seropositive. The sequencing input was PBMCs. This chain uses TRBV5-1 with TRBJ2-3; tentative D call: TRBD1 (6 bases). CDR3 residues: CASSSQGHTDTQYF. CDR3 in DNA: TGCGCCAGCAGCTCCCAGGGGCACACAGATACGCAGTATTTT. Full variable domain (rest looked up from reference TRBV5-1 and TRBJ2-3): KAGVTQTPRYLIKTRGQQVTLSCSPISGHRSVSWYQQTPGQGLQFLFEYFSETQRNKGNFPGRFSGRQFSNSRSEMNVSTLELGDSALYLCASSSQGHTDTQYFGPGTRLTVL.